Given below is one T cell receptor (beta chain) in context. Its antigen is unidentified. The entry originates in a study of cytomegalovirus exposure and HLA in healthy donors. The PCR contained 60 Vbeta and 13 Jbeta primers. This table comes from immunoSEQ multiplex PCR, and its TCRdb copy is limited to in-frame clones, with some not included. The data show more than 130,000 clones, with approximately 80% seen just once and around 4% held by the top ten. Study-level points and caveats: An analysis done earlier found most TCR beta V segments productive about 90% or about 30% of the time.

The sequencing sample was made of PBMCs. This sequence originates from a man between 40 and 49 years old in good health and CMV-seropositive.

The CDR3 loop is CASSPYRGQNEAFF. The CDR3 DNA reads as TGTGCCAGCAGTCCCTACAGGGGGCAGAATGAAGCTTTCTTT. This chain connects TRBV28 to TRBJ1-1; 9 bases agree with TRBD1. The trim removed 5 bases at V and 7 bases at J, leaving 8 bases unmatched. The CDR3 is 14 amino acids. CDR1 is MDHEN, CDR2 SYDVKM, per germline.